The 7 T cell receptor beta chains reported below all come from one sample, sequenced in a study of CD8 T cells in Susac syndrome. The RNA input was roughly 0.45 to 1 ug, and it was reverse transcribed with random hexamers. TCRdb reprocessed the immunoSEQ multiplex PCR reads via MiXCR and lists one record per CDR3 protein. The data contain approximately 220,000 distinct CDR3 sequences, 85% to 95% of them seen just once; the ten biggest clones take up approximately 0.081%. The specimen was CD4+ T cells from PBMCs. These receptors all stem from a human donor with multiple sclerosis.

The CDR3 bases are TGTGCCAGCAGCATCGGATTTAGGACCTACGAGCAGTACGTC. As protein: CASSIGFRTYEQYV. The genes are TRBV11-2 and TRBJ2-7; D is unclear. Germline V gene lookup returns CDR1 SGHAT and CDR2 FQNNGV. The CDR3 sequence is 14 residues long. Trimming left V 5 bases short and J 2 bases short, with 13 bases between.

This clonotype is a singleton in its sample. The chain combines TRBV20-1 with TRBJ1-5, with D perhaps TRBD1 (6 bases). CDR1 and CDR2 from the germline V gene are DFQATT and SNEGSKA (reference sequence). The V end was cut by 0 bases, the J end by 4 bases, with 13 bases between. CDR3 length equals 15 residues. The CDR3 loop reads CSARDPGHFNQPQHF. The CDR3, as DNA: TGCAGTGCTAGAGACCCGGGACACTTTAATCAGCCCCAGCATTTT.

The J gene is TRBJ2-3, the V gene TRBV29-1, with D perhaps matching TRBD1 (6 bases). Germline CDR1 reads SQVTM; CDR2 reads ANQGSEA. V was cut by 4 bases and J by 4 bases, with 15 bases left in between. The CDR3 is made up of 14 amino acids. The CDR3 sequence is CSVGRQGKADTQYF. The CDR3 DNA follows: TGCAGCGTTGGTCGGCAGGGGAAGGCAGATACGCAGTATTTT.

V and J are TRBV9 and TRBJ2-3, with 7 bases fitting TRBD1. The length of the CDR3 is 15 residues. The trim removed 0 bases at V and 4 bases at J, leaving 5 bases unmatched. The germline V gene has CDR1 SGDLS and CDR2 YYNGEE. The CDR3 region is CASSVDPRGSDTQYF. Written as DNA, the CDR3 is TGTGCCAGCAGCGTAGATCCCAGGGGGTCAGATACGCAGTATTTT. The variable domain in full, completed from reference TRBV9 and TRBJ2-3, reads DSGVTQTPKHLITATGQRVTLRCSPRSGDLSVYWYQQSLDQGLQFLIQYYNGEERAKGNILERFSAQQFPDLHSELNLSSLELGDSALYFCASSVDPRGSDTQYFGPGTRLTVL.

The genes are TRBV12-3 or TRBV12-4 and TRBJ2-3, with D perhaps matching TRBD2 (6 bases). This CDR3 has 14 amino acids. The ends were cut back, 6 bases at V and 1 base at J, with 11 bases in the middle. CDR3 loop: CASSGDFGTDTQYF. The CDR3 nucleotides read TGTGCCAGCAGCGGGGACTTCGGCACAGATACGCAGTATTTT.

The J gene is TRBJ2-1, the V gene TRBV12-5; D gene ambiguous. CDR1 LGHNT and CDR2 FRNRAP come from the germline V gene. The CDR3 spans 14 residues. V shed 6 bases and J shed 0 bases, with 9 bases lying between them. CDR3 in amino acids: CASGSGNSYNEQFF. The CDR3 DNA is TGTGCTAGTGGGAGTGGTAACTCCTACAATGAGCAGTTCTTC. Variable domain in full (rest from reference TRBV12-5 and TRBJ2-1): DARVTQTPRHKVTEMGQEVTMRCQPILGHNTVFWYRQTMMQGLELLAYFRNRAPLDDSGMPKDRFSAEMPDATLATLKIQPSEPRDSAVYFCASGSGNSYNEQFFGPGTRLTVL.

The chain has TRBV29-1 and TRBJ1-2; a possible D gene is TRBD1 (6 bases). The CDR3 runs to 14 residues. V lost 0 bases to trimming and J lost 5 bases, with 13 bases between them. The germline V gene encodes CDR1 SQVTM and CDR2 ANQGSEA. The CDR3, as DNA: TGCAGCGTTGAAGAGCCGGACAGACCTTATGGCTACACCTTC. This codes for CSVEEPDRPYGYTF.